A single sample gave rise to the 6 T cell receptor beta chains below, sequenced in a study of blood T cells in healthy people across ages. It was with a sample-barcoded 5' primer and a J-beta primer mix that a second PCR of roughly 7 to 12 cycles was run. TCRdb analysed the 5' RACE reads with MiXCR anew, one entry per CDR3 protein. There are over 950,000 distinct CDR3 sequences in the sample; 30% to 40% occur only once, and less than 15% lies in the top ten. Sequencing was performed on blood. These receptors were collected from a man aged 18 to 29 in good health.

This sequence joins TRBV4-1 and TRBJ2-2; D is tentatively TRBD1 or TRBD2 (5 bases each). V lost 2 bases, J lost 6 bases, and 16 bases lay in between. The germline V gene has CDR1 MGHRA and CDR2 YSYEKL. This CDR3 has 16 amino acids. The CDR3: CASSQKGTDSAGELFF. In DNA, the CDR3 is TGCGCCAGCAGCCAAAAGGGGACCGACTCGGCCGGGGAGCTGTTTTTT.

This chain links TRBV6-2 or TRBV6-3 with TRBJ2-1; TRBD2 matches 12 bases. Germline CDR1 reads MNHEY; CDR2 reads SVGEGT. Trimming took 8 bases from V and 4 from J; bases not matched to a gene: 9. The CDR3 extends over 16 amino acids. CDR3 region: CASGLGTSGPYNEQFF. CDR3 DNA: TGTGCCAGCGGGTTGGGGACTAGCGGGCCGTACAATGAGCAGTTCTTC.

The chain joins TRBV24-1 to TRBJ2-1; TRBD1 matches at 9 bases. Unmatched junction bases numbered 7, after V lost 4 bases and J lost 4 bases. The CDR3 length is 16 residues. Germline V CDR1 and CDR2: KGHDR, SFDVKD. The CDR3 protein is CATSDNRGQGYNEQFF. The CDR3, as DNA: TGTGCCACCAGTGACAATAGGGGACAGGGATACAATGAGCAGTTCTTC.

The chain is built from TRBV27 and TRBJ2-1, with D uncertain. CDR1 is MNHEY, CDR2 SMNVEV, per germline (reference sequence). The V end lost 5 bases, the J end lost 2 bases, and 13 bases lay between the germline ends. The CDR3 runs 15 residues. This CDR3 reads CASSLFEAAYNEQFF. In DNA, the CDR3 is TGTGCCAGCAGTCTCTTTGAGGCGGCCTACAATGAGCAGTTCTTC.

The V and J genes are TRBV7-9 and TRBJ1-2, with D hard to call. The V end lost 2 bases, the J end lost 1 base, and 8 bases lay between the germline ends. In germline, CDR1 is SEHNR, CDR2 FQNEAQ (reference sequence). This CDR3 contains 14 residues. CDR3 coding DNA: TGTGCCAGCAGCTTAAATCCGGTTAACTATGGCTACACCTTC. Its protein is CASSLNPVNYGYTF.

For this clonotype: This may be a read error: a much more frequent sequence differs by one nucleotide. CDR3 DNA: TGTGCCAGCAGTGTAGGGTACTCCTACAATGAGCAGTTCTTC. This sequence encodes CASSVGYSYNEQFF. This rearrangement joins TRBV27 to TRBJ2-1; D is ambiguous. This CDR3 spans 14 amino acids. With 5 bases removed from V and 0 bases from J, the gap between germline ends came to 8 bases. The germline CDR1 and CDR2 sequences are MNHEY and SMNVEV (reference sequence).